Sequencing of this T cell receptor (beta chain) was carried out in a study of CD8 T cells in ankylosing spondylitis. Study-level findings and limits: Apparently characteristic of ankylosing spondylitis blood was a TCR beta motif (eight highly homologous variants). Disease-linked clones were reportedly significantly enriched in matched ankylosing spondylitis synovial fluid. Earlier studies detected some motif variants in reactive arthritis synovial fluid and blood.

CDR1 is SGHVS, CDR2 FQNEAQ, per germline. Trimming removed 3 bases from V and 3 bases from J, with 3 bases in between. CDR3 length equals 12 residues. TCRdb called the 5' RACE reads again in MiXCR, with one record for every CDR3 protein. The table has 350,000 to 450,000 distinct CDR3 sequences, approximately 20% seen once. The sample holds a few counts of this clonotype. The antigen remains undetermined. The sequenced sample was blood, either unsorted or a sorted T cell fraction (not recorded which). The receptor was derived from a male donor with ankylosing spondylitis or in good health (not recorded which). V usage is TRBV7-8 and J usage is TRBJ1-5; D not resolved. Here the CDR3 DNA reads TGTGCCAGCAGCTTTGACAATCAGCCCCAGCATTTT. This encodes CASSFDNQPQHF. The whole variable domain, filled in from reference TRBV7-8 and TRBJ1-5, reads GAGVSQSPRYKVAKRGQDVALRCDPISGHVSLFWYQQALGQGPEFLTYFQNEAQLDKSGLPSDRFFAERPEGSVSTLKIQRTQQEDSAVYLCASSFDNQPQHFGDGTRLSIL.